Shown below are 17 T cell receptor beta chains from a single sample sequenced in a study of cytomegalovirus exposure and HLA in healthy donors. Use of 60 Vbeta and 13 Jbeta primers characterized the PCR. Using immunoSEQ multiplex PCR, the repertoire was profiled, and TCRdb retains in-frame clones only, with some absent. Here the sample spans 150,000 to 200,000 clones, over 80% being singletons. What was sequenced was PBMCs. Receptor source: a human donor in good health.

The gene calls are TRBV5-1 and TRBJ2-7; 7 bases match TRBD1. Losses at the gene ends were 0 bases for V and 4 bases for J; bases not matched to a gene: 4. CDR1 and CDR2 (germline): SGHRS, YFSETQ. The CDR3 is made up of 14 amino acids. Here the CDR3 reads CASSLVRGLYEQYF. CDR3 coding DNA: TGCGCCAGCAGCTTGGTGAGGGGGCTTTACGAGCAGTACTTC.

This chain links TRBV5-1 with TRBJ2-1, with D unclear. The ends were cut back, 1 base at V and 3 bases at J, with 8 bases in the middle. Germline V gene sequence: CDR1 SGHRS, CDR2 YFSETQ. CDR3 length: 14 residues. CDR3 DNA sequence: TGCGCCAGCAGCTTGACAACAGACTACAATGAGCAGTTCTTC. Protein product: CASSLTTDYNEQFF.

The chain uses TRBV21-1 and TRBJ1-1. TRBV21-1 is designated a pseudogene. The CDR3 spans 16 residues. The CDR3 DNA is TGTGCCAGCAGCAAGGAGGAGGTCACGACGGGCACTGAAGCTTTCTTT. It yields the protein CASSKEEVTTGTEAFF.

The chain is built from TRBV2 and TRBJ2-1; 13 positions agree with TRBD2. The CDR3 length is 17 residues. Germline V gene lookup returns CDR1 SNHLY and CDR2 FYNNEI. The J segment lost 0 bases and the V segment lost 3 bases, leaving 2 bases of the junction unmatched. CDR3 in DNA: TGTGCCAGCAGTGAGACTAGCGGGGGGAACTCCTACAATGAGCAGTTCTTC. It specifies CASSETSGGNSYNEQFF.

This clone was detected only a few times. This chain uses TRBV18 with TRBJ2-7, with 9 bases identical to TRBD2. CDR3 length equals 14 residues. Germline values: CDR1 KGHSH, CDR2 LQKENI. J lost 4 bases, V lost 6 bases, and 7 bases had no gene match. The CDR3 reads CASSPGTSRYEQYF. The CDR3 nucleotides read TGTGCCAGCTCTCCCGGGACTAGCAGATACGAGCAGTACTTC.

The chain employs TRBV5-6 and TRBJ2-7, with TRBD2 identical over 7 bases. Losses at the gene ends were 1 base for V and 0 bases for J; bases not matched to a gene: 1. Germline CDR1 is SGHDT and CDR2 is YYEEEE. The CDR3 totals 14 residues. The CDR3 protein is CASSLSGVSYEQYF. CDR3 nucleotide sequence: TGTGCCAGCAGCTTGAGCGGGGTCTCCTACGAGCAGTACTTC. Drawing the rest from reference TRBV5-6 and TRBJ2-7, the complete variable domain is DAGVTQSPTHLIKTRGQQVTLRCSPKSGHDTVSWYQQALGQGPQFIFQYYEEEERQRGNFPDRFSGHQFPNYSSELNVNALLLGDSALYLCASSLSGVSYEQYFGPGTRLTVT.

The chain links TRBV5-1 to TRBJ1-1, with unresolved D. V lost 4 bases to trimming and J lost 5 bases, with 9 bases between them. The CDR3 has 12 amino acids. Germline CDR1 reads SGHRS; CDR2 reads YFSETQ. Here the CDR3 reads CASSPRGTEAFF. The CDR3 nucleotides read TGCGCCAGCAGCCCGCGAGGTACTGAAGCTTTCTTT.

Comment on this clone: Germline is not matched at one junction end, which may reflect a read error. The rearrangement uses TRBV6-6 and TRBJ2-3, with D perhaps TRBD2 (5 bases). The germline V gene has CDR1 MNHNY and CDR2 SVGAGI (reference sequence). This CDR3 is 15 amino acids long. CDR3 sequence reads: CTSRTPSPRGDTQYF. CDR3 DNA: TGTACCAGCAGGACGCCGAGCCCCCGGGGAGATACGCAGTATTTT.

The rearrangement links TRBV6-1 to TRBJ1-1; no clear D gene. Germline V CDR1 and CDR2: MNHNS, SASEGT. The CDR3 loop spans 11 amino acids. V was cut by 7 bases and J by 1 base, with 4 bases left in between. The CDR3 coding sequence is TGTGCCAGCACCGGGAACACTGAAGCTTTCTTT. This codes for CASTGNTEAFF.

As regards this clone: The germline gene is not matched at one end of the junction; a read error may be the cause. The chain recombines TRBV7-9 with TRBJ2-1, with 10 nucleotides matching TRBD2. The CDR3 totals 19 residues. Per germline, CDR1 SEHNR and CDR2 FQNEAQ (reference sequence). DNA for the CDR3: TGTTCCAGCAGCCACAGACTGCTAAGCGGGGGGGCTTACGGCAATGAGCAGTTCTTC. Its protein is CSSSHRLLSGGAYGNEQFF.

This sequence joins TRBV5-5 and TRBJ1-3; D is perhaps TRBD1 (6 bases). Germline lookup yields CDR1 SGHKS and CDR2 YYEKEE (reference sequence). CDR3 length: 13 residues. V was trimmed by 4 bases and J by 8 bases, leaving 13 bases between them. CDR3 sequence: CASSPQGGYTIYF. The CDR3 DNA sequence: TGTGCCAGCAGCCCCCAAGGGGGATACACCATATATTTT. Full variable domain (rest looked up from reference TRBV5-5 and TRBJ1-3): DAGVTQSPTHLIKTRGQQVTLRCSPISGHKSVSWYQQVLGQGPQFIFQYYEKEERGRGNFPDRFSARQFPNYSSELNVNALLLGDSALYLCASSPQGGYTIYFGEGSWLTVV.

The rearrangement joins TRBV5-1 to TRBJ2-1; 10 bases are a match to TRBD1. Germline loops: CDR1 SGHRS, CDR2 YFSETQ. CDR3 length: 15 residues. V shed 4 bases, J shed 2 bases, and the junction held 3 bases outside the gene matches. The CDR3 DNA sequence: TGCGCCAGCAGCCCAGGGACAGGGGCCTACAATGAGCAGTTCTTC. It specifies CASSPGTGAYNEQFF. Full variable domain (rest looked up from reference TRBV5-1 and TRBJ2-1): KAGVTQTPRYLIKTRGQQVTLSCSPISGHRSVSWYQQTPGQGLQFLFEYFSETQRNKGNFPGRFSGRQFSNSRSEMNVSTLELGDSALYLCASSPGTGAYNEQFFGPGTRLTVL.

A few counts support this clone. The V gene is TRBV27, the J gene TRBJ2-7, with D possibly TRBD2 on 5 matching bases. In germline, CDR1 is MNHEY, CDR2 SMNVEV (reference sequence). The CDR3 is made up of 16 amino acids. The V end lost 3 bases, the J end lost 4 bases, and 19 bases lay between the germline ends. The CDR3 region has the DNA TGTGCCAGCAGTTTTAGCCCGTACGGCCGGGAATACGAGCAGTACTTC. This sequence encodes CASSFSPYGREYEQYF.

As concerns this clone: A junction boundary mismatches the germline segment, possibly from a read error. The chain joins TRBV27 to TRBJ1-2; D uncertain. The CDR3 runs 11 residues. Germline CDR1 and CDR2: MNHEY and SMNVEV (reference sequence). The CDR3 DNA reads TGTGCCAGCAGTTCTAACTATGGCTACCCCTTC. This sequence encodes CASSSNYGYPF.

The chain is built from TRBV19 and TRBJ1-3, with D uncertain. CDR3 length: 15 residues. The ends were cut back, 3 bases at V and 4 bases at J, with 13 bases in the middle. CDR1 is LNHDA and CDR2 is SQIVND in the germline V gene (reference sequence). CDR3 loop: CASSITVTLGNTIYF. For the CDR3, the DNA is TGTGCCAGTAGTATTACAGTGACCTTAGGAAACACCATATATTTT.

This clone was detected only once. The chain combines TRBV7-8 with TRBJ2-1, with 13 bases that match TRBD2. The V segment lost 5 bases and the J segment 8 bases; nucleotides outside the gene matches: 6. The CDR3 covers 15 residues. Germline CDR1 reads SGHVS; CDR2 reads FQNEAQ. CDR3 sequence (DNA): TGTGCCAGCAGCCTTACTAGCGGGGGGGCTGATGAGCAGTTCTTC. As protein: CASSLTSGGADEQFF.

V is TRBV10-3 and J is TRBJ2-5, with 7 bases fitting TRBD2. V shed 3 bases, J shed 2 bases, and the junction held 6 bases outside the gene matches. Germline CDR1 and CDR2: ENHRY and SYGVKD. The CDR3 loop spans 15 amino acids. CDR3 coding DNA: TGTGCCATCAGTGAACAGCCGGGACTACAAGAGACCCAGTACTTC. It codes for CAISEQPGLQETQYF.